This TCR beta chain was retrieved from a study of blood T cell repertoires in COVID-19 (dated by TCRdb to about 2020). For context, the study as a whole: Samples from collaborators originated in the United States, Italy and Spain and spanned both the acute and convalescent phases of COVID-19. Samples were obtained from the ongoing ImmuneRACE study (first 160 participants) and from 1,254 subjects provided by 6 global collaborators. Subjects who had been exposed to COVID-19, were actively infected with it, or had recovered from it provided the deeply sampled blood TCRbeta repertoires that made up the dataset. The prospective study material was composed of cDNA or gDNA derived from T cells, B-cell-depleted T cells, or PBMCs. A de-identified subject ID, COVID-19 status, age in years and sex were almost always included in the sample metadata. Where available, HLA class I and class II types were obtained from metadata supplied by the sample provider rather than from assay-based typing. The repertoires were made available in a free public database intended to serve as a resource for research on the immune response to SARS-CoV-2. Study-wide conclusions, independent of this receptor: The quantity of clinical and demographic metadata differed by source and by participant and was supplied without curation.

The germline V gene (reference sequence) provides CDR1 LGHDT and CDR2 YNNKEL. After removal of 6 bases from V and 4 bases from J, the junction retains 8 bases not matched to a gene. The CDR3 numbers 14 residues from cysteine through phenylalanine. Kept here is only the CDR3 DNA, which spans 42 bases and is read in frame from base 1. As regards this clone: Its antigen is not yet known. Within one base of it there is no much larger clone, and no base qualities were kept.

The collaborating institutions used their own protocols to collect whole blood in K2EDTA tubes. Collaborator samples were shipped for TCRbeta analysis as frozen whole blood, isolated PBMCs, or DNA extracted from either sample type. The immunoSEQ Assay, a bias-controlled multiplex PCR, was used to amplify TCRbeta CDR3 regions from genomic DNA. As for the original processing: Within the assay, amplification of reference gene primers was used to estimate how many nucleated cells each sample contained. To quantify the absolute abundance of each unique TCRbeta CDR3 rearrangement, sequence reads were collapsed and filtered. For each sample, productive Simpson clonality was calculated as the square root of Simpson's diversity index over productive rearrangements. The table comes from immuneACCESS by way of TCRdb, which keeps in-frame sequences with V and J called. Part of the clones is missing from these tables; in studies checked, under half for an unresolved V gene and the rest for unknown reasons. V and J calls and clone size are those listed in that table; D and trimming were worked out from the DNA. This sample gives 150,000 to 200,000 clones in total; about nine tenths of them show up just once. The leading ten clones occupy under 3.5% of the sample.

The sequenced sample was peripheral blood. The sequence is built from TRBV3-1 (or the pseudogene TRBV3-2) and TRBJ1-2; 7 of the junction bases match TRBD1. This TCR came from a man between 70 and 80 years old with acute or convalescent COVID-19. The CDR3 has the sequence CASRRRQGGYGYTF. The nucleotides read TGTGCCAGCAGGCGTCGACAGGGCGGCTATGGCTACACCTTC.